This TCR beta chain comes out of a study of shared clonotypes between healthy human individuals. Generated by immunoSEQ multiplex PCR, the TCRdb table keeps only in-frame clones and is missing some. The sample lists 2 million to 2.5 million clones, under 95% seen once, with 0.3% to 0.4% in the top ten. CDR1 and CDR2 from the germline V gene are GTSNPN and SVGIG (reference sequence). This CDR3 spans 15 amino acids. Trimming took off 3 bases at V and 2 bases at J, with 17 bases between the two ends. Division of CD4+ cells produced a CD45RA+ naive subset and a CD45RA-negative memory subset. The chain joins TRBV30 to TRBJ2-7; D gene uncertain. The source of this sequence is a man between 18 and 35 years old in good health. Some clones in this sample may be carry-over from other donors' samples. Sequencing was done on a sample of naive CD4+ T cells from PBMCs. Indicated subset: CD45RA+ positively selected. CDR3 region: CAWRSETLITYEQYF. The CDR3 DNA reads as TGTGCCTGGAGGTCGGAGACTCTGATAACCTACGAGCAGTACTTC.